What follows are 27 T cell receptor beta chains derived from one specimen sequenced in a study of cytomegalovirus exposure and HLA in healthy donors. 13 Jbeta primers and 60 Vbeta primers were used for the PCR. The repertoire was sequenced with immunoSEQ multiplex PCR; TCRdb's copy has only in-frame clones and lacks some. The sample records some 83,000 clones, about four fifths being singletons. Sequencing was done on a sample of PBMCs. These TCRs come from a man in his fifties or sixties in good health and CMV-seronegative.

DNA of the CDR3: TGTGCCTGGTTTACAGGGGGAAACACCATATATTTT. Residues: CAWFTGGNTIYF. The J gene is TRBJ1-3, the V gene TRBV30; D is perhaps TRBD1 (6 bases). V gave up 5 bases and J gave up 4 bases, with 9 bases separating them. Germline CDR1 and CDR2: GTSNPN and SVGIG (reference sequence). The CDR3 totals 12 residues.

The count of this clone is one. The chain employs TRBV4-1 and TRBJ2-3; 8 bases are a match to TRBD2. Per germline, CDR1 MGHRA and CDR2 YSYEKL. CDR3 length equals 16 residues. V shed 1 base and J 1 base; nucleotides not matched to a gene: 4. CDR3 sequence (DNA): TGCGCCAGCAGCCAAGTCGGGACTAGAGGCACAGATACGCAGTATTTT. This translates into CASSQVGTRGTDTQYF.

V and J are TRBV5-1 and TRBJ1-2; the match to TRBD1 covers 9 bases. Germline loops: CDR1 SGHRS, CDR2 YFSETQ. Germline trimming cut 5 bases from V and 3 bases from J; bases unmatched to any gene: 8. The length of the CDR3 is 15 residues. The CDR3 DNA sequence: TGCGCCAGCAGGGCCACAGGGGGCCCTTACTATGGCTACACCTTC. Amino acids: CASRATGGPYYGYTF.

This clone has a single count. This chain uses TRBV7-3 with TRBJ1-4, with D maybe TRBD1 (5 bases). The CDR3 runs to 22 residues. Trimming stripped 5 bases from V and 4 bases from J, with 35 bases between. The germline CDR1 and CDR2 sequences are SGHTA and FQGTGA. The CDR3 here is CASSISGCPTLWAQGYNEKLFF. CDR3 nucleotide sequence: TGTGCCAGCAGCATATCAGGGTGCCCAACCTTGTGGGCGCAGGGCTATAATGAAAAACTGTTTTTT. Supplemented by reference TRBV7-3 and TRBJ1-4, the full variable domain reads GAGVSQTPSNKVTEKGKYVELRCDPISGHTALYWYRQSLGQGPEFLIYFQGTGAADDSGLPNDRFFAVRPEGSVSTLKIQRTERGDSAVYLCASSISGCPTLWAQGYNEKLFFGSGTQLSVL.

The rearrangement uses TRBV5-1 and TRBJ1-6; D remains ambiguous. The CDR3 has 14 residues. The V end lost 4 bases, the J end lost 5 bases, and 10 bases lay between the germline ends. Per the germline V gene, CDR1 is SGHRS and CDR2 is YFSETQ. The CDR3: CASSPTENNSPLHF. DNA for the CDR3: TGCGCCAGCAGCCCCACAGAAAATAATTCACCCCTCCACTTT.

This chain links TRBV2 with TRBJ2-1, with TRBD1 matching over 8 bases. The CDR3 loop spans 15 amino acids. V was clipped by 3 bases and J by 7 bases; unmatched bases: 8. CDR1 is SNHLY and CDR2 is FYNNEI in the germline V gene. The CDR3 is CASSETGELVNEQFF. CDR3 DNA: TGTGCCAGCAGTGAGACAGGGGAGCTTGTGAATGAGCAGTTCTTC.

The chain combines TRBV15 with TRBJ2-6; D remains unclear. The germline V and J ends were trimmed by 0 bases and 0 bases, with 6 bases remaining between them. There are 16 residues in the CDR3. Per the germline V gene, CDR1 is LNHNV and CDR2 is YYDKDF (reference sequence). CDR3 residues: CATSREADSGANVLTF. DNA of the CDR3: TGTGCCACCAGCAGAGAGGCGGACTCTGGGGCCAACGTCCTGACTTTC.

The gene calls are TRBV9 and TRBJ2-3; 8 bases match TRBD2. The CDR3 contains 18 residues. Germline-derived CDR1 and CDR2 are SGDLS and YYNGEE. With V trimmed by 0 bases and J by 6 bases, 15 bases remained unmatched. The CDR3 sequence: CASSVVAGGGPLGDTQYF. Written as DNA, the CDR3 is TGTGCCAGCAGCGTAGTGGCAGGCGGGGGGCCTCTGGGGGATACGCAGTATTTT.

The gene calls are TRBV5-1 and TRBJ1-6, with TRBD1 matching 8 bases. The CDR3 runs to 15 residues. Unmatched junction bases numbered 7, after V lost 4 bases and J lost 7 bases. Looked up from germline, CDR1 is SGHRS and CDR2 is YFSETQ. CDR3 amino acids: CASSPDRAVNSPLHF. As DNA, the CDR3 is TGCGCCAGCAGCCCGGACAGGGCGGTCAATTCACCCCTCCACTTT.

This chain uses TRBV18 with TRBJ2-3, with 7 bases matching TRBD2. The CDR3 has 16 residues. The V gene's germline CDR1 is KGHSH and CDR2 LQKENI. Trimming removed 4 bases from V and 2 bases from J; junction bases left unmatched: 9. The CDR3 loop reads CASSRNRAGDTDTQYF. For the CDR3, the DNA is TGTGCCAGCTCACGCAATCGGGCGGGGGACACAGATACGCAGTATTTT.

The rearrangement links TRBV6-4 to TRBJ1-1, with TRBD1 identical over 8 bases. There are 15 residues in the CDR3. V was clipped by 0 bases and J by 4 bases; unmatched bases: 4. CDR1 and CDR2 (germline): MRHNA, SNTAGT. The chain's CDR3 is CASSDSTGGVTEAFF. Here the CDR3 DNA reads TGTGCCAGCAGTGACTCTACAGGGGGTGTCACTGAAGCTTTCTTT.

The V call is TRBV9, the J call TRBJ2-1; 10 bases are a match to TRBD2. The CDR3 covers 17 residues. V lost 1 base, J lost 9 bases, and 13 bases stayed unmatched. Germline CDR1 SGDLS, CDR2 YYNGEE. CDR3 protein: CASSVIMSGGAGSEQFF. CDR3 DNA sequence: TGTGCCAGCAGCGTAATAATGAGCGGGGGGGCCGGTAGTGAGCAGTTCTTC. Supplemented by reference TRBV9 and TRBJ2-1, the full variable domain reads DSGVTQTPKHLITATGQRVTLRCSPRSGDLSVYWYQQSLDQGLQFLIQYYNGEERAKGNILERFSAQQFPDLHSELNLSSLELGDSALYFCASSVIMSGGAGSEQFFGPGTRLTVL.

This clone was observed a few times. The rearrangement joins TRBV19 to TRBJ2-5; perhaps TRBD2 as D (7 bases). V lost 1 base and J 3 bases, leaving 12 bases between the germline ends. CDR3 length: 15 residues. Germline CDR1 is LNHDA and CDR2 is SQIVND (reference sequence). Here the CDR3 DNA reads TGTGCCAGTAGTATAGGAGGGGGGGGTAAAGAGACCCAGTACTTC. As protein: CASSIGGGGKETQYF. The whole variable domain, remainder taken from reference TRBV19 and TRBJ2-5, is DGGITQSPKYLFRKEGQNVTLSCEQNLNHDAMYWYRQDPGQGLRLIYYSQIVNDFQKGDIAEGYSVSREKKESFPLTVTSAQKNPTAFYLCASSIGGGGKETQYFGPGTRLLVL.

The gene calls are TRBV19 and TRBJ1-2; the match to TRBD1 covers 9 bases. The trim removed 3 bases at V and 8 bases at J, leaving 16 bases unmatched. The CDR3 length is 17 residues. The germline gives CDR1 LNHDA, CDR2 SQIVND (reference sequence). CDR3 amino acids: CASSIRSWGQGGGGYTF. CDR3 DNA: TGTGCCAGTAGTATTCGGTCTTGGGGACAGGGCGGCGGCGGCTACACCTTC.

The V and J genes are TRBV10-3 and TRBJ2-3, with D unresolved. This CDR3 spans 17 amino acids. Germline V gene data show CDR1 as ENHRY and CDR2 as SYGVKD. Trimming took 2 bases from V and 2 from J, leaving 17 bases between them. The CDR3 DNA is TGTGCCATCAGTGAGGAAAACCCCCAACAGTACACAGATACGCAGTATTTT. It is translated as CAISEENPQQYTDTQYF.

The DNA of the CDR3 is TGTGCCAGCAGCTTCAGGGATGGCTACACCTTC. It translates to CASSFRDGYTF. The V and J genes are TRBV11-2 and TRBJ1-2; D is perhaps TRBD1 (5 bases). Per the germline V gene, CDR1 is SGHAT and CDR2 is FQNNGV. The CDR3 is 11 amino acids. The V and J ends lost 3 bases and 6 bases respectively, with 5 bases between them.

This chain links TRBV14 with TRBJ1-2; D not certain. Germline CDR1 and CDR2: SGHDN and FVKESK. V was shortened by 1 base and J by 8 bases, with 8 bases between the two germline ends. The CDR3 totals 12 residues. CDR3 amino acids: CASSQVAHGYTF. CDR3 nucleotide sequence: TGTGCCAGCAGCCAAGTCGCACACGGCTACACCTTC.

The chain is built from TRBV30 and TRBJ1-1; D possibly corresponds to TRBD1 (5 bases). Germline CDR1 reads GTSNPN; CDR2 reads SVGIG (reference sequence). CDR3 size: 15 residues. V was cut by 4 bases and J by 3 bases, with 18 bases left in between. CDR3 DNA: TGTGCCTGGACCCTCCGGTGGGGGGAGGACACTGAAGCTTTCTTT. This translates into CAWTLRWGEDTEAFF.

This chain joins TRBV7-3 and TRBJ2-1, with a tentative D call TRBD1 (6 bases). The CDR3 sequence is 15 residues long. Germline-derived CDR1 and CDR2 are SGHTA and FQGTGA. Trimming took 4 bases from V and 2 from J, leaving 12 bases between them. The CDR3 DNA reads TGTGCCAGCAGCTCAACAGGGAGCACCTACAATGAGCAGTTCTTC. It encodes CASSSTGSTYNEQFF.

CDR3: CASSTPRPRGSNQPQHF. The DNA for the CDR3 is TGTGCCAGCAGTACCCCCCGACCCCGGGGGAGCAATCAGCCCCAGCATTTT. The chain uses TRBV2 and TRBJ1-5, with D tentatively TRBD1 (5 bases). Germline V lookup: CDR1 SNHLY, CDR2 FYNNEI. The V end lost 5 bases, the J end lost 1 base, and 18 bases lay between the germline ends. This CDR3 is 17 amino acids long.

The CDR3: CASSPGSTDTQYF. The CDR3 coding sequence is TGTGCCAGCAGCCCAGGGTCCACAGATACGCAGTATTTT. This chain joins TRBV5-4 and TRBJ2-3, with D possibly TRBD1 on 5 matching bases. This CDR3 is 13 amino acids long. V gave up 4 bases and J gave up 2 bases, with 8 bases separating them. Germline V gene lookup returns CDR1 SGHNT and CDR2 YYREEE (reference sequence).

CDR3 region: CASSIRQGGSYNEQFF. CDR3 sequence (DNA): TGTGCCAGTAGTATCCGACAGGGGGGGTCCTACAATGAGCAGTTCTTC. The chain joins TRBV19 to TRBJ2-1; TRBD1 matches 9 bases. The CDR3 is made up of 16 amino acids. V shed 3 bases, J shed 1 base, and the junction held 4 bases outside the gene matches. From germline, CDR1 is LNHDA and CDR2 SQIVND (reference sequence).

This clone was observed a handful of times. The chain carries TRBV7-3 and TRBJ2-3, with 8 bases lining up with TRBD2. V gave up 1 base and J gave up 2 bases; unmatched junction bases: 5. The germline gives CDR1 SGHTA, CDR2 FQGTGA. The CDR3 has 16 amino acids. The CDR3 reads CASSLMGSGATDTQYF. CDR3 sequence (DNA): TGTGCCAGCAGCTTAATGGGTAGCGGGGCCACAGATACGCAGTATTTT.

This chain joins TRBV2 and TRBJ2-4; no reliable D call. The CDR3 has 15 residues. From germline, CDR1 is SNHLY and CDR2 FYNNEI. V was clipped by 0 bases and J by 2 bases, with 8 bases between them. CDR3 nucleotide sequence: TGTGCCAGCAGTGAAGCTACACAGACCAAAAACATTCAGTACTTC. Its translation: CASSEATQTKNIQYF.

The chain uses TRBV5-6 and TRBJ1-5, with 7 positions matching TRBD1. V lost 3 bases and J lost 5; bases outside the gene matches: 8. Per germline, CDR1 SGHDT and CDR2 YYEEEE. The CDR3 is 15 residues long. The CDR3 nucleotides are TGTGCCAGCAGCTCCGACAGGGATGTGGATCAGCCCCAGCATTTT. Protein: CASSSDRDVDQPQHF.

The chain combines TRBV25-1 with TRBJ2-1, with D perhaps TRBD2 (6 bases). This CDR3 comprises 17 residues. Trimming removed 4 bases from V and 7 bases from J, with 23 bases in between. CDR1 MGHDK and CDR2 SYGVNS come from the germline V gene. CDR3 nucleotides: TGTGCCAGCAGTGGTGCTGGCGGGGCACTCACGACGAATGAGCAGTTCTTC. This encodes CASSGAGGALTTNEQFF.

The chain employs TRBV9 and TRBJ2-1, with 10 bases identical to TRBD2. The CDR3 is 16 amino acids. The junction had 6 bases not matched to a gene; V was cut back by 2 bases and J by 4 bases. Germline V lookup: CDR1 SGDLS, CDR2 YYNGEE. The CDR3 here is CASSVDSGGGYNEQFF. For the CDR3, the DNA is TGTGCCAGCAGCGTCGACAGCGGGGGGGGGTACAATGAGCAGTTCTTC.